A selection of T cell receptor beta chains follows, all from one sample in a study of T-cell reconstitution after alpha-beta-depleted transplantation in children. From the PCR reads, TCRdb called clonotypes with MiXCR, one entry per CDR3 protein. The sample contains about 590,000 distinct CDR3 sequences, roughly 13% of which appear only once. The material was PBMCs, mostly from graft donor cells, obtained 360 days after TCRalphabeta/CD19-depleted stem cell transplant. These receptors came from a male patient younger than 18 who had a stem cell transplant for acute myeloid leukemia, so the T cells may come from the graft donor. The CDR3 runs from the conserved cysteine through the conserved F or W.

v_gene	len	CDR3aa
TRBV4-3	15	CASSQEQGPGNTIYF
TRBV7-3	14	CSSSLLIGDNEQFF
TRBV10-3	18	CAISEPQIGDRLLYEQYF
TRBV28	15	CASSLANWGNYGYTF
TRBV29-1	16	CSVEAGWDSSSYEQYF
TRBV30	14	CACTGASGANVLTF
TRBV7-9	17	CASSLVRLAGVRDEQYF
TRBV25-1	14	CASTWTGGSDTQYF
TRBV28	16	CASSTETGSATDTQYF
TRBV2	18	CASSDAPKTGRDTDTQYF
TRBV20-1	11	CSGSGRETQYF
TRBV6-2/TRBV6-3	11	CASSRAAEQYF
TRBV5-4	15	CASSTRREGTDTQYF
TRBV12-3/TRBV12-4	15	CASSFSSANYNEQFF
TRBV6-2/TRBV6-3	14	CASSYPLILNEQFF
TRBV6-2/TRBV6-3	14	CASSFPDADGTQYF
TRBV5-1	18	CASSLAGLAAGSAGELFF
TRBV7-9	15	CASSLNPTAIYEQYF
TRBV28	15	CASSFLSGRGNEQFF
TRBV5-1	14	CASRRDAPVYEQYF
TRBV29-1	12	CSVALADNEQFF
TRBV20-1	14	CSALRTSGSNEQFF
TRBV29-1	11	CSVGDSYEQYF
TRBV7-2	12	CASSLASAEQYF
TRBV29-1	17	CSVAATSGRTTRGEQFF
TRBV4-3	15	CASSQQPSVREKLFF
TRBV4-2	16	CASSQDWGQGTDEQYF
TRBV20-1	14	CSATPGTATYEQYF
TRBV7-8	15	CASSFRQGITYEQYF